This is a list of T cell receptor beta chains from one sample in a study of shared clonotypes between healthy human individuals. This table comes from immunoSEQ multiplex PCR, and its TCRdb copy is limited to in-frame clones, with some not included. The table has some 2,500,000 clones, around 93% seen once. The sequenced material came from naive CD4+ T cells from PBMCs. These receptors all stem from a man aged 18 to 35 in good health. Some clones in this sample may be carry-over from other donors' samples. CDR3s include the opening cysteine and the closing phenylalanine or tryptophan. The order of the fields is clone size, V gene, D gene, J gene, CDR3 DNA, CDR3 protein. The D gene is left open where the match is weak. Where a row states a size, it is once, few, many or the class of an expanded clone; other rows omit it.

clone size: NA
V gene: TRBV11-2
D gene: NA
J gene: TRBJ2-1
CDR3 DNA: TGTGCCAGCAGCTTAGTGCGCGGGATCGACAATGAGCAGTTCTTC
CDR3 protein: CASSLVRGIDNEQFF

clone size: NA
V gene: TRBV5-1
D gene: NA
J gene: TRBJ1-2
CDR3 DNA: TGCGCCAGCAGCCCGCAAAACAGGGATCCTGGCTACACCTTC
CDR3 protein: CASSPQNRDPGYTF

clone size: NA
V gene: TRBV29-1
D gene: NA
J gene: TRBJ2-1
CDR3 DNA: TGCAGCGCTTTAACCAACTACAATGAGCAGTTCTTC
CDR3 protein: CSALTNYNEQFF

clone size: once
V gene: TRBV28
D gene: TRBD2
J gene: TRBJ2-7
CDR3 DNA: TGTGCCAGCAGTTTATGGGGGGGGGCCTACGAGCAGTACTTC
CDR3 protein: CASSLWGGAYEQYF

clone size: NA
V gene: TRBV7-2
D gene: TRBD2
J gene: TRBJ2-4
CDR3 DNA: TGTGCCAGCAGCCCTAGACCGCGGGAGAGCTTGCGGAACATTCAGTACTTC
CDR3 protein: CASSPRPRESLRNIQYF

clone size: NA
V gene: TRBV4-2
D gene: NA
J gene: TRBJ2-1
CDR3 DNA: TGTGCCAGCAGCCAAGATGAAAGGACAGCCTACAATGAGCAGTTCTTC
CDR3 protein: CASSQDERTAYNEQFF

clone size: NA
V gene: TRBV5-1
D gene: NA
J gene: TRBJ2-5
CDR3 DNA: TGCGCCAGCAGCCCATACCAAGAGACCCAGTACTTC
CDR3 protein: CASSPYQETQYF

clone size: NA
V gene: TRBV25-1
D gene: NA
J gene: TRBJ1-1
CDR3 DNA: TGTGCCAGCAGTGAATTCGGGGCAGGGTCGGGAGCTGAAGCTTTCTTT
CDR3 protein: CASSEFGAGSGAEAFF

clone size: NA
V gene: TRBV5-4
D gene: TRBD1
J gene: TRBJ2-3
CDR3 DNA: TGTGCCAGCAGCTCGGGACAGCGCACAGATACGCAGTATTTT
CDR3 protein: CASSSGQRTDTQYF

clone size: NA
V gene: TRBV19
D gene: NA
J gene: TRBJ2-2
CDR3 DNA: TGTGCCAGTAGTACCCGTGGGGGCGGGGAGCTGTTTTTT
CDR3 protein: CASSTRGGGELFF

clone size: NA
V gene: TRBV28
D gene: NA
J gene: TRBJ1-2
CDR3 DNA: TGTGCCAGCAGTTTATCCGTTCCTGGCAGGGGCTATGGCTACACCTTC
CDR3 protein: CASSLSVPGRGYGYTF

clone size: once
V gene: TRBV27
D gene: TRBD1
J gene: TRBJ1-5
CDR3 DNA: TGTGCCAGCAGGTCTTGGGGACAGGGCCACAATCAGCCCCAGCATTTT
CDR3 protein: CASRSWGQGHNQPQHF

clone size: NA
V gene: TRBV28
D gene: TRBD1
J gene: TRBJ2-7
CDR3 DNA: TGTGCCAGCAACGAGGACAGGGTACCCTACGAGCAGTACTTC
CDR3 protein: CASNEDRVPYEQYF

clone size: NA
V gene: TRBV5-1
D gene: TRBD1
J gene: TRBJ1-1
CDR3 DNA: TGCGCCAGCAGCTTGGGGGGGACAGTGGTGAACACTGAAGCTTTCTTT
CDR3 protein: CASSLGGTVVNTEAFF

clone size: NA
V gene: TRBV2
D gene: NA
J gene: TRBJ1-5
CDR3 DNA: TGTGCCAGCAGTGATGTGGGGAACCAGCCCCAGCATTTT
CDR3 protein: CASSDVGNQPQHF

clone size: NA
V gene: TRBV18
D gene: NA
J gene: TRBJ1-2
CDR3 DNA: TGTGCCAGCTCCCGGCGGGGAAATGGCTACACCTTC
CDR3 protein: CASSRRGNGYTF

clone size: NA
V gene: TRBV28
D gene: NA
J gene: TRBJ1-3
CDR3 DNA: TGTGCCAGCAGTTTATGGTCCAGCCCTTCTGGAAACACCATATATTTT
CDR3 protein: CASSLWSSPSGNTIYF

clone size: NA
V gene: TRBV5-1
D gene: NA
J gene: TRBJ1-2
CDR3 DNA: TGCGCCAGCAGCCGGGGGGGAGTTGGAGGCTACACCTTC
CDR3 protein: CASSRGGVGGYTF

clone size: NA
V gene: TRBV29-1
D gene: NA
J gene: TRBJ2-5
CDR3 DNA: TGCAGCGTTGTGCCGGGACCCCAAGAGACCCAGTACTTC
CDR3 protein: CSVVPGPQETQYF

clone size: NA
V gene: TRBV5-1
D gene: TRBD2
J gene: TRBJ2-7
CDR3 DNA: TGCGCCAGCAGCTTGGCGGGAGGGACCCACGAGCAGTACTTC
CDR3 protein: CASSLAGGTHEQYF

clone size: NA
V gene: TRBV7-8
D gene: TRBD2
J gene: TRBJ2-1
CDR3 DNA: TGTGCCAGCCGAAGTTCTGGGACTAGCGGATACAATGAGCAGTTCTTC
CDR3 protein: CASRSSGTSGYNEQFF

clone size: NA
V gene: TRBV5-1
D gene: TRBD2
J gene: TRBJ2-1
CDR3 DNA: TGCGCCAGCAGCTGGGGACTAGCGGGAGGGCCTTACAATGAGCAGTTCTTC
CDR3 protein: CASSWGLAGGPYNEQFF

clone size: NA
V gene: TRBV27
D gene: NA
J gene: TRBJ1-2
CDR3 DNA: TGTGCCAGCAGGGACAGCGGGTCTAACTATGGCTACACCTTC
CDR3 protein: CASRDSGSNYGYTF

clone size: NA
V gene: TRBV7-6
D gene: NA
J gene: TRBJ2-2
CDR3 DNA: TGTGCCAGCACCCTAACTGGGTCGAACACCGGGGAGCTGTTTTTT
CDR3 protein: CASTLTGSNTGELFF

clone size: NA
V gene: TRBV7-2
D gene: NA
J gene: TRBJ2-7
CDR3 DNA: TGTGCCAGCAGCCCCGGACTAAAGCAGTACTTC
CDR3 protein: CASSPGLKQYF

clone size: NA
V gene: TRBV6-1
D gene: NA
J gene: TRBJ1-1
CDR3 DNA: TGTGCCAGCAGTGAAAACAGGGCCGGCACTGAAGCTTTCTTT
CDR3 protein: CASSENRAGTEAFF

clone size: NA
V gene: TRBV28
D gene: TRBD1
J gene: TRBJ1-4
CDR3 DNA: TGTGCCAGCAACTCCGGACAGGGGGATGAAAAACTGTTTTTT
CDR3 protein: CASNSGQGDEKLFF

clone size: NA
V gene: TRBV5-1
D gene: TRBD2
J gene: TRBJ2-3
CDR3 DNA: TGCGCCAGCAGCTGGGGGACTAGCGGGAGTGCAGATACGCAGTATTTT
CDR3 protein: CASSWGTSGSADTQYF

clone size: NA
V gene: TRBV9
D gene: NA
J gene: TRBJ2-3
CDR3 DNA: TGTGCCAGCCAGCCGGGACCGGGGGAAGATACGCAGTATTTT
CDR3 protein: CASQPGPGEDTQYF

clone size: NA
V gene: TRBV7-2
D gene: NA
J gene: TRBJ2-2
CDR3 DNA: TGTGCCAGCAGCTTATGGGGCGGGGAGCTGTTTTTT
CDR3 protein: CASSLWGGELFF

clone size: NA
V gene: TRBV19
D gene: NA
J gene: TRBJ1-2
CDR3 DNA: TGTGCCAGTAGTTCTCAAGTTAACTATGGCTACACCTTC
CDR3 protein: CASSSQVNYGYTF

clone size: NA
V gene: TRBV7-2
D gene: NA
J gene: TRBJ1-1
CDR3 DNA: TGTGCCAGCAGTTTGGAGGCTCTGAACACTGAAGCTTTCTTT
CDR3 protein: CASSLEALNTEAFF